The present entry profiles one TCR beta chain with its context. The data were obtained in a study of control samples from healthy donors and cancer patients. Using immunoSEQ multiplex PCR, the repertoire was profiled, and TCRdb retains in-frame clones only, with some absent. There are 100,000 to 150,000 clones in the sample; roughly 92% occur only once, and less than 7% lies in the top ten. This CDR3 is built from 16 residues. Germline V gene sequence: CDR1 SNHLY, CDR2 FYNNEI. V was pared by 1 base and J by 3 bases, with 10 bases between. Sequenced input: blood. This chain joins TRBV2 and TRBJ2-6; tentative D call: TRBD2 (5 bases). This clonotype originated in a man between 18 and 35 years old in good health. The CDR3 here is CASSEGGFGGANVLTF. The CDR3 DNA reads as TGTGCCAGCAGTGAAGGAGGGTTCGGTGGGGCCAACGTCCTGACTTTC.